This T cell receptor (beta chain) was obtained from a study of control samples from healthy donors and cancer patients (dated by TCRdb to 2020 to 2022). In regard to this clone: Its antigen is still unknown. No qualities accompany the bases; no much larger clone lies one base away.

The germline V gene provides CDR1 SGDLS and CDR2 YYNGEE. The CDR3 has 14 amino acids, counting the end cysteine and phenylalanine. The retained sequence is limited to the CDR3, 42 bases, with the frame set at the first base. The V end loses 4 bases and the J end loses 4 bases, and a stretch of 14 bases separates them. The library was prepared using the immunoSEQ multiplex PCR assay. In TCRdb, the immuneACCESS table is reduced to in-frame sequences with V and J assigned. These tables do not hold every clone; where another copy was compared, an unresolved V gene accounts for under half, and the others remain unexplained. For this sample there are more than 75,000 clones; over 60% appear just once. Clones ranked in the top ten supply more than 9% of the sample.

This sequence originates from a woman aged 25 to 39 in good health. Recombination linked TRBV9 to TRBJ1-2; a weak D assignment points to TRBD1 (5 bases agree). Sequencing was carried out using blood. The CDR3 protein is CASSKSGTAYGYTF. The nucleotide sequence is given as TGTGCCAGCAGCAAATCCGGGACGGCCTATGGCTACACCTTC.